The present TCR beta chain was sequenced within a study of blood T cell repertoires in COVID-19. Study-wide background: Material from acute and convalescent COVID-19 was sourced from the United States, Italy and Spain.

Per the original data handling: By means of reference gene primer amplification, nucleated cell counts were estimated. Profiled with immunoSEQ multiplex PCR; TCRdb holds only in-frame clones, not every one. V, J and clone size were drawn from that table, and D and trimming were deduced from the DNA. The sample has under 150,000 clones, 88% seen once. J was trimmed by 0 bases and V by 0 bases; bases with no gene match: 0. Germline loops: CDR1 SGHVS, CDR2 FNYEAQ. The CDR3 has 16 amino acids. The sequencing sample was made of peripheral blood. This rearrangement joins TRBV7-6 to TRBJ2-1; 9 bases line up with TRBD2. This clonotype originated in a human donor in a cohort sampled during active COVID-19. In DNA form, the CDR3 reads TGTGCCAGCAGCTTAGCTAGCGGGGGCTCCTACAATGAGCAGTTCTTC. Protein sequence: CASSLASGGSYNEQFF.